The T cell receptor (beta chain) under discussion was sequenced for a study of OX40 agonist ivuxolimab in advanced cancers. As for the study in general: At just under 85% male, the cohort had a mean age of about 60 years, ranging from roughly 20 to 85. General study points: Researchers did not determine the expanded peripheral T cells' antigen specificity. The study found that CD8+ T cells averaged more expanded clones than CD4+.

V shed 5 bases and J shed 4 bases, with 10 bases lying between them. Germline CDR1 reads SGHRS; CDR2 reads YFSETQ. The CDR3 totals 12 residues. Assay used: immunoSEQ multiplex PCR; TCRdb lists only in-frame clones, some missing. The sample holds about 61,000 clones, roughly four fifths seen once. Remarks on this clone: Its antigen remains unknown.

V is TRBV5-1 and J is TRBJ2-7; D may be TRBD1 (6 bases). The sequence was obtained from an adult with an advanced solid tumor such as melanoma, head and neck, liver or kidney cancer. This specimen was CD4+ or CD8+ T cells sorted from blood, taken in a trial of the OX40 agonist ivuxolimab. This CDR3 reads CASRAQGYEQYF. The CDR3 DNA follows: TGCGCCAGCAGGGCCCAGGGGTACGAGCAGTACTTC.